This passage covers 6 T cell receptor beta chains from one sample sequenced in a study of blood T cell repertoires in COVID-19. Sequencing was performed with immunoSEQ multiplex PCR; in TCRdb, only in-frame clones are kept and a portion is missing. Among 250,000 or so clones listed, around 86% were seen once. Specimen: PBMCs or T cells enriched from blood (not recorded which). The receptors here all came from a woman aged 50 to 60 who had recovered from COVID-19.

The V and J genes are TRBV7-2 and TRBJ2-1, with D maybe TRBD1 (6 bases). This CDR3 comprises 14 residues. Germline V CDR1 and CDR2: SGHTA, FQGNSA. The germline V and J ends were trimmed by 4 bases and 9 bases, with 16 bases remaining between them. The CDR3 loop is CASSSRQAQGEQFF. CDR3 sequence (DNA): TGTGCCAGCAGCTCTAGACAGGCTCAGGGTGAGCAGTTCTTC.

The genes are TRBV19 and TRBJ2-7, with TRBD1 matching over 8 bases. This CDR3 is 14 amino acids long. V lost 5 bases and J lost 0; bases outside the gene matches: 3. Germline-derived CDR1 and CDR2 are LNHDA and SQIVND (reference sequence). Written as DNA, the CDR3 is TGTGCCAGTAGTGAGACAGGGGACTCCTACGAGCAGTACTTC. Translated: CASSETGDSYEQYF.

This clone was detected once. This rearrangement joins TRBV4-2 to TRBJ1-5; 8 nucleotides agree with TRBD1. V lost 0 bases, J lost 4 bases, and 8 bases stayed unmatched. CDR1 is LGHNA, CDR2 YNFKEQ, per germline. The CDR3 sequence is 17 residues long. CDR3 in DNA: TGTGCCAGCAGCCAAGATGTAAACAGGGGGGGTAATCAGCCCCAGCATTTT. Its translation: CASSQDVNRGGNQPQHF.

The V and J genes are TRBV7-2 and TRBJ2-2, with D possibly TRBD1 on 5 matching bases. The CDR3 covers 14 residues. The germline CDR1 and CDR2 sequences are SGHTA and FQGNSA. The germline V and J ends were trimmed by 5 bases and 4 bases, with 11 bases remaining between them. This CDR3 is CASSGARFTGELFF. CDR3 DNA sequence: TGTGCCAGCAGCGGGGCGAGGTTCACCGGGGAGCTGTTTTTT.

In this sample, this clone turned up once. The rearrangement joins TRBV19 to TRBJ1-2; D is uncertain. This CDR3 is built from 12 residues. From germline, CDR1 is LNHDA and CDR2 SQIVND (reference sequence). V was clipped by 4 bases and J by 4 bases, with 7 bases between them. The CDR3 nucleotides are TGTGCCAGTAGTAAGCTCCGCTATGGCTACACCTTC. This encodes CASSKLRYGYTF.

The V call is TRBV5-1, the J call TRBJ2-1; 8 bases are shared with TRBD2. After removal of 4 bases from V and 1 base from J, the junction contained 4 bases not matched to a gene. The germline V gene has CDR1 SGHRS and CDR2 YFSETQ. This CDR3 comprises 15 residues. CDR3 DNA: TGCGCCAGCAGCCGGGGACTAGAATCCTACAATGAGCAGTTCTTC. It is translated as CASSRGLESYNEQFF.